The source of this T cell receptor beta chain is a study of T cells in Graves' hyperthyroidism and ophthalmopathy. Whole-study results and caveats: In blood, most of the thyroid clonotypes expanded above 0.001 were also present.

This CDR3 spans 12 amino acids. The V and J ends lost 4 bases and 6 bases respectively, with 8 bases between them. Germline V gene sequence: CDR1 LGHDT, CDR2 YNNKEL (reference sequence). Every diagnosis used clinical symptoms, serum thyroxine and TRAb, thyroid ultrasound and orbital computed tomography. This clonotype has at least ten counts. Antigen: not known. Researchers took RNA transcripts and amplified the TCR beta CDR3 regions from them. A first-round RT-PCR of the TCR CDR3 used the HTBI primer set. TCRdb re-called the multiplex PCR reads with MiXCR, one entry per CDR3 protein. The data show around 300,000 distinct CDR3 sequences, approximately 16% seen once.

The chain employs TRBV3-1 and TRBJ2-3, with D tentatively TRBD2 (6 bases). The sequence came from a woman aged 50 to 60 with Graves' hyperthyroidism that later progressed to Graves' ophthalmopathy. Sequenced material: blood. This CDR3 reads CASSRSGDTQYF. The CDR3 DNA reads TGTGCCAGCAGCCGAAGCGGGGATACGCAGTATTTT.